Presented here are 20 T cell receptor beta chains from one specimen sequenced in a study of T-cell reconstitution after alpha-beta-depleted transplantation in children. Antigen specificity for these receptors is unknown. The TCRbeta library incorporated unique molecular identifiers. TCRdb re-derived calls from the PCR reads in MiXCR, one entry per CDR3 protein. The sample includes some 300,000 distinct CDR3 sequences, roughly 8.2% seen only once; the top ten take 8.5% to 9.5%. Whole-study findings and limits: When one year had passed after transplant, most T-cell counts and diversity came from newly produced T cells.

Here the sequenced sample was peripheral blood, taken 360 days after TCRalphabeta/CD19-depleted stem cell transplant. The receptors originated from a female patient aged 2-10 years who had a stem cell transplant for Fanconi anemia, so the T cells may come from the graft donor.

The chain joins TRBV19 to TRBJ2-3, with D tentatively TRBD2 (6 bases). This CDR3 has 16 residues. The ends were cut back, 4 bases at V and 2 bases at J, with 16 bases in the middle. CDR1 is LNHDA and CDR2 is SQIVND in the germline V gene (reference sequence). CDR3 nucleotide sequence: TGTGCCAGTAGTACCGATCCGGGACTTATCACAGATACGCAGTATTTT. Translation: CASSTDPGLITDTQYF.

V gene TRBV9 combines with J gene TRBJ2-7; D gene ambiguous. This CDR3 is built from 15 residues. V was pared by 0 bases and J by 2 bases, with 12 bases between. CDR1 and CDR2 (germline): SGDLS, YYNGEE. CDR3 in DNA: TGTGCCAGCAGCGTAGCGTCGCAGGCCACCTACGAGCAGTACTTC. Translating gives CASSVASQATYEQYF.

This clonotype was detected many times. The CDR3 DNA follows: TGCGCCAGCAGCCAAGCGGGCCCTTACGAGCAGTACTTC. It specifies CASSQAGPYEQYF. The chain links TRBV4-1 to TRBJ2-7; D not resolved. The germline V gene encodes CDR1 MGHRA and CDR2 YSYEKL. This CDR3 comprises 13 residues. V lost 1 base to trimming and J lost 4 bases, with 8 bases between them.

The rearrangement uses TRBV6-2 or TRBV6-3 and TRBJ2-1; 9 positions agree with TRBD2. The length of the CDR3 is 14 residues. Germline trimming cut 10 bases from V and 8 bases from J; bases unmatched to any gene: 12. Germline V lookup: CDR1 MNHEY, CDR2 SVGEGT. The CDR3 coding sequence is TGTGCCACCCGGGGGGCGGGGGGGCCAGATGAGCAGTTCTTC. It encodes CATRGAGGPDEQFF.

This clonotype was counted many times. The chain couples TRBV12-3 or TRBV12-4 to TRBJ1-3, with D maybe TRBD1 (6 bases). The CDR3 spans 15 residues. The V gene lost 6 bases and the J gene lost 0 bases, with 12 bases spanning the gap. CDR3 bases: TGTGCCAGCAGGGAGACAGGAAACTCTGGAAACACCATATATTTT. Its translation is CASRETGNSGNTIYF.

This clonotype showed up many times. V gene TRBV7-2 combines with J gene TRBJ2-2, with D possibly being TRBD1 (6 bases). The germline gives CDR1 SGHTA, CDR2 FQGNSA. V was clipped by 3 bases and J by 6 bases, with 20 bases between them. This CDR3 region has 17 residues. Here the CDR3 DNA reads TGTGCCAGCAGCTTGCCCTTTCTGGGGGCCAGGGCCGGGGAGCTGTTTTTT. It codes for CASSLPFLGARAGELFF. Supplemented by reference TRBV7-2 and TRBJ2-2, the full variable domain reads GAGVSQSPSNKVTEKGKDVELRCDPISGHTALYWYRQSLGQGLEFLIYFQGNSAPDKSGLPSDRFSAERTGGSVSTLTIQRTQQEDSAVYLCASSLPFLGARAGELFFGEGSRLTVL.

This clonotype has more than one count but fewer than ten. The rearrangement joins TRBV4-1 to TRBJ1-1; 8 bases align to TRBD1. This CDR3 contains 13 residues. Germline trimming cut 2 bases from V and 6 bases from J; bases unmatched to any gene: 2. Germline lookup yields CDR1 MGHRA and CDR2 YSYEKL. This CDR3 reads CASSQTGGPEAFF. CDR3 DNA sequence: TGCGCCAGCAGCCAAACAGGGGGGCCTGAAGCTTTCTTT.

This clonotype was seen more than once but under ten times. The rearrangement links TRBV5-1 to TRBJ2-1; D is ambiguous. The V gene lost 4 bases and the J gene lost 7 bases, with 15 bases spanning the gap. The CDR3 is 14 amino acids. Germline lookup yields CDR1 SGHRS and CDR2 YFSETQ. The CDR3 DNA is TGCGCCAGCAGCCCCCCCCCGTTGGGAAATGAGCAGTTCTTC. It encodes CASSPPPLGNEQFF.

The rearrangement joins TRBV6-1 to TRBJ2-7; the D is unclear. V lost 0 bases to trimming and J lost 3 bases, with 9 bases between them. The germline V gene encodes CDR1 MNHNS and CDR2 SASEGT. The CDR3 covers 14 residues. The CDR3 protein is CASSEAPTNYEQYF. For the CDR3, the DNA is TGTGCCAGCAGTGAAGCGCCCACAAACTACGAGCAGTACTTC.

This chain connects TRBV7-2 to TRBJ2-3; D assignment may be TRBD1 or TRBD2 (6 bases each). This CDR3 spans 16 amino acids. The V end lost 5 bases, the J end lost 0 bases, and 15 bases lay between the germline ends. Germline CDR1 SGHTA, CDR2 FQGNSA. CDR3 nucleotide sequence: TGTGCCAGCAGCGCCGGTCCGGGGGCCAGCACAGATACGCAGTATTTT. Translation: CASSAGPGASTDTQYF. Full variable domain (remainder filled in from reference TRBV7-2 and TRBJ2-3): GAGVSQSPSNKVTEKGKDVELRCDPISGHTALYWYRQSLGQGLEFLIYFQGNSAPDKSGLPSDRFSAERTGGSVSTLTIQRTQQEDSAVYLCASSAGPGASTDTQYFGPGTRLTVL.

This clonotype was detected ten times or more. The chain links TRBV7-2 to TRBJ1-4, with 7 bases identical to TRBD1. The V gene's germline CDR1 is SGHTA and CDR2 FQGNSA. Trimming at V came to 5 bases and at J to 0 bases, leaving 6 bases not matched to a gene. The CDR3 loop spans 16 amino acids. CDR3 sequence reads: CASSRQGNPTNEKLFF. The DNA for the CDR3 is TGTGCCAGCAGCCGACAGGGCAATCCAACTAATGAAAAACTGTTTTTT.

The V gene is TRBV29-1, the J gene TRBJ1-1, with D uncertain. This CDR3 spans 14 amino acids. V was shortened by 6 bases and J by 0 bases, with 14 bases between the two germline ends. CDR1 and CDR2 (germline): SQVTM, ANQGSEA. The chain's CDR3 is CSVSLQNLNTEAFF. For the CDR3, the DNA is TGCAGCGTGTCCTTACAGAATTTGAACACTGAAGCTTTCTTT.

The table lists this clonotype with a few counts. The chain carries TRBV20-1 and TRBJ2-7, with 9 bases fitting TRBD1. The CDR3 has 15 amino acids. Trimming at V came to 4 bases and at J to 0 bases, leaving 7 bases not matched to a gene. Germline V gene lookup returns CDR1 DFQATT and CDR2 SNEGSKA (reference sequence). In nucleotides, the CDR3 is TGCAGTGCTACCGATCCGGGACAGGGCTCCTACGAGCAGTACTTC. Amino acids: CSATDPGQGSYEQYF.

This clonotype was picked up many times. The chain uses TRBV5-1 and TRBJ2-2, with D perhaps matching TRBD1 (6 bases). The CDR3 is 20 residues long. The V and J ends lost 4 bases and 4 bases respectively, with 29 bases between them. Looked up from germline, CDR1 is SGHRS and CDR2 is YFSETQ. Written as DNA, the CDR3 is TGCGCCAGCAGCCCCTGGGGTGGGGGCGTCTCAACTCGCCTCACCGGGGAGCTGTTTTTT. As protein: CASSPWGGGVSTRLTGELFF.

This clonotype was recorded at least ten times. For the CDR3, the DNA is TGCAGCGTCGCTTCAGGTCCTATACAAGAGACCCAGTACTTC. It specifies CSVASGPIQETQYF. The V call is TRBV29-1, the J call TRBJ2-5; D call uncertain. Between the trimmed V and J ends, which lost 6 bases and 2 bases, there was a span of 16 bases. The CDR3 sequence is 14 residues long. Germline lookup yields CDR1 SQVTM and CDR2 ANQGSEA.

The table lists this clonotype with many counts. J is TRBJ1-3 and V is TRBV6-5; D not resolved. V dropped 6 bases and J dropped 6 bases, with 21 bases sitting between them. The CDR3 runs 16 residues. Germline loops: CDR1 MNHEY, CDR2 SVGAGI. CDR3 in DNA: TGTGCCAGCAGCCCATCCCCCTGGATAGTAACAAACACCATATATTTT. This translates into CASSPSPWIVTNTIYF.

The chain combines TRBV11-2 with TRBJ2-3, with 13 bases aligning to TRBD2. J gave up 9 bases and V 1 base, and 4 bases lay outside the gene matches. CDR1 and CDR2 from the germline V gene are SGHAT and FQNNGV. CDR3 length: 15 amino acids. CDR3 amino acids: CASSLAGTSGTTQYF. CDR3 in DNA: TGTGCCAGCAGCTTAGCCGGGACTAGCGGGACCACGCAGTATTTT.

This clonotype was detected ten times or more. The J gene is TRBJ2-7, the V gene TRBV25-1; 7 bases align to TRBD1. The V gene end was trimmed by 3 bases and the J gene end by 3 bases; junction bases not matched to a gene: 14. This CDR3 is built from 17 residues. Germline CDR1 MGHDK, CDR2 SYGVNS. CDR3 residues: CASSELGETGFFYEQYF. CDR3 coding DNA: TGTGCCAGCAGTGAGTTAGGAGAGACAGGGTTTTTCTACGAGCAGTACTTC.

This clonotype appeared many times. This chain uses TRBV5-1 with TRBJ2-2; TRBD1 is a possible D gene (6 bases). The V and J ends lost 4 bases and 6 bases respectively, with 16 bases between them. Germline lookup yields CDR1 SGHRS and CDR2 YFSETQ. The CDR3 covers 15 residues. The CDR3 sequence: CASSVTGLDAGELFF. The DNA for the CDR3 is TGCGCCAGCAGCGTAACAGGGTTGGACGCCGGGGAGCTGTTTTTT.

The chain employs TRBV7-9 and TRBJ2-1; 13 bases align to TRBD2. Per germline, CDR1 SEHNR and CDR2 FQNEAQ (reference sequence). Unmatched junction bases numbered 2, after V lost 4 bases and J lost 8 bases. This CDR3 region has 14 residues. The DNA for the CDR3 is TGTGCCAGCAGCTCACTAGCGGGGGGGGATGAGCAGTTCTTC. Translated: CASSSLAGGDEQFF. The variable domain in full, completed from reference TRBV7-9 and TRBJ2-1, reads DTGVSQNPRHKITKRGQNVTFRCDPISEHNRLYWYRQTLGQGPEFLTYFQNEAQLEKSRLLSDRFSAERPKGSFSTLEIQRTEQGDSAMYLCASSSLAGGDEQFFGPGTRLTVL.